These 26 T cell receptor beta chains originate from one sample sequenced in a study of blood T cell repertoires in COVID-19 (dated by TCRdb to the early 2020s). Library generation was performed with the immunoSEQ multiplex PCR assay. This is the immuneACCESS table as TCRdb keeps it, with only in-frame sequences that have V and J called. A part of the clones is gone; compared with another copy, unresolved V genes explain less than half, and the rest is unexplained. Here the sample has approximately 280,000 clones; approximately 89% occur a single time. Around 1.9% of the sample is in the top ten clones. The sequencing sample was made of PBMCs or T cells enriched from blood (not recorded which). These receptors were collected from a woman aged 55 to 70 who had recovered from COVID-19.

V gene TRBV13 combines with J gene TRBJ2-7; no firm D call. V was clipped by 0 bases and J by 0 bases, with 9 bases between them. The CDR3 sequence is 15 residues long. The V gene's germline CDR1 is PRHDT and CDR2 FYEKMQ (reference sequence). The CDR3 reads CASSLGTQNSYEQYF. CDR3 DNA sequence: TGTGCCAGCAGCTTAGGGACTCAAAACTCCTACGAGCAGTACTTC.

This clone was seen more than once but under ten times. Other nucleotide sequences in the sample specify the same CDR3. The chain joins TRBV7-3 to TRBJ1-1, with D perhaps matching TRBD1 (6 bases). V was shortened by 4 bases and J by 3 bases, with 9 bases between the two germline ends. The CDR3 is made up of 13 amino acids. CDR1 SGHTA and CDR2 FQGTGA come from the germline V gene. The chain's CDR3 is CASSSQGDTEAFF. Written as DNA, the CDR3 is TGTGCCAGCAGCTCACAGGGAGACACTGAAGCTTTCTTT. Supplemented by reference TRBV7-3 and TRBJ1-1, the full variable domain reads GAGVSQTPSNKVTEKGKYVELRCDPISGHTALYWYRQSLGQGPEFLIYFQGTGAADDSGLPNDRFFAVRPEGSVSTLKIQRTERGDSAVYLCASSSQGDTEAFFGQGTRLTVV.

The chain uses TRBV5-4 and TRBJ1-2; 9 positions agree with TRBD1. Germline values: CDR1 SGHNT, CDR2 YYREEE (reference sequence). CDR3 length: 16 amino acids. Trimming at V came to 4 bases and at J to 4 bases, leaving 11 bases not matched to a gene. CDR3 protein: CASSPEHGTGLYGYTF. The CDR3 DNA is TGTGCCAGCAGCCCAGAGCACGGGACAGGGCTCTATGGCTACACCTTC.

This clone was picked up one time. V and J are TRBV6-5 and TRBJ1-5; D not resolved. The CDR3 runs to 14 residues. CDR1 and CDR2 (germline): MNHEY, SVGAGI. Trimming took 6 bases from V and 5 from J, leaving 14 bases between them. CDR3 amino acids: CASRHHGRDQPQHF. In DNA form, the CDR3 reads TGTGCCAGCAGACACCATGGGAGGGATCAGCCCCAGCATTTT.

This clone was found once. The rearrangement uses TRBV11-2 and TRBJ2-3; possible D gene TRBD2, 5 bases. The V gene lost 5 bases and the J gene lost 1 base, with 13 bases spanning the gap. The CDR3 is made up of 15 amino acids. Germline V lookup: CDR1 SGHAT, CDR2 FQNNGV. The DNA of the CDR3 is TGTGCCAGCAGCCCGTGGGAGCGTCGCACAGATACGCAGTATTTT. It yields the protein CASSPWERRTDTQYF.

The rearrangement links TRBV27 to TRBJ2-1, with D possibly matching TRBD2 (5 bases). V lost 3 bases and J lost 2, with 11 bases in between. CDR3 length: 15 residues. Germline V gene data show CDR1 as MNHEY and CDR2 as SMNVEV (reference sequence). The CDR3 protein is CASSFRGRTYNEQFF. The CDR3 nucleotides are TGTGCCAGCAGTTTCAGAGGGAGAACCTACAATGAGCAGTTCTTC.

V usage is TRBV7-6 and J usage is TRBJ1-5, with no clear D. CDR1 is SGHVS and CDR2 is FNYEAQ in the germline V gene. The CDR3 runs to 13 residues. V was trimmed by 5 bases and J by 5 bases, leaving 10 bases between them. The CDR3 nucleotides are TGTGCCAGCAGCCAAACACGGGATCAGCCCCAGCATTTT. Encoded protein: CASSQTRDQPQHF.

This chain connects TRBV7-3 to TRBJ2-1, with D perhaps TRBD2 (6 bases). The CDR3 sequence is 14 residues long. Trimming removed 5 bases at V and 8 bases at J, with 16 bases between. Germline lookup yields CDR1 SGHTA and CDR2 FQGTGA. CDR3 loop: CASSPGGSSDEQFF. In nucleotides, the CDR3 is TGTGCCAGCAGCCCCGGGGGAAGCTCGGATGAGCAGTTCTTC.

For the CDR3, the DNA is TGTGCCAGCTTCACCGGGACAGGGGGCGAGGCTGAAAAACTGTTTTTT. It encodes CASFTGTGGEAEKLFF. The chain employs TRBV18 and TRBJ1-4; 12 nucleotides match TRBD1. Per germline, CDR1 KGHSH and CDR2 LQKENI. The length of the CDR3 is 16 residues. V trimming: 7 bases; J trimming: 7 bases; junction bases outside the gene matches: 10.

The V and J genes are TRBV5-5 and TRBJ1-1, with unresolved D. Germline values: CDR1 SGHKS, CDR2 YYEKEE (reference sequence). The CDR3 is made up of 13 amino acids. V was pared by 1 base and J by 3 bases, with 7 bases between. CDR3 in amino acids: CASSLFSDTEAFF. Here the CDR3 DNA reads TGTGCCAGCAGCTTGTTTAGTGACACTGAAGCTTTCTTT.

Regarding this clone: No conserved phenylalanine or tryptophan is present at the end of the CDR3, so a read error is the likely explanation. It is unclear where the CDR3 begins or ends on the DNA, so no DNA is shown, and the CDR3 is as TCRdb lists it. The J gene is TRBJ1-2, the V gene TRBV28. CDR1 and CDR2 from the germline V gene are MDHEN and SYDVKM. The CDR3 is 8 amino acids in total, end residues counted. CDR3 amino acids: CASTPPGG.

This chain connects TRBV27 to TRBJ2-7; TRBD1 agrees at 7 bases. With 2 bases clipped from V and 4 bases from J, the junction kept 8 bases outside the gene matches. This CDR3 region has 15 residues. Germline V gives CDR1 MNHEY, CDR2 SMNVEV (reference sequence). The CDR3 is CASSLSPGGYYEQYF. The CDR3, as DNA: TGTGCCAGCAGTTTAAGTCCAGGGGGATATTACGAGCAGTACTTC.

The V and J genes are TRBV28 and TRBJ1-5, with unresolved D. Per germline, CDR1 MDHEN and CDR2 SYDVKM. Trimming shortened V by 4 bases and J by 7 bases, and 8 bases separated the two germline ends. The CDR3 length is 12 residues. CDR3 amino acids: CASSSQRQPQHF. CDR3 nucleotide sequence: TGTGCCAGCAGTTCCCAGAGGCAGCCCCAGCATTTT.

CDR3 protein: CAWSVNRVGEQYF. The CDR3 bases are TGTGCCTGGAGTGTAAACAGGGTTGGTGAGCAGTACTTC. This chain links TRBV30 with TRBJ2-7; a possible D gene is TRBD1 (6 bases). CDR3 length equals 13 residues. Trimming took 0 bases from V and 7 from J, leaving 13 bases between them. The germline V gene has CDR1 GTSNPN and CDR2 SVGIG (reference sequence).

This chain joins TRBV11-2 and TRBJ2-7; 10 bases are shared with TRBD2. With V trimmed by 0 bases and J by 4 bases, 9 bases remained unmatched. This CDR3 has 17 residues. Germline CDR1 reads SGHAT; CDR2 reads FQNNGV. The CDR3 sequence is CASSLEPPSSGGYEQYF. CDR3 in DNA: TGTGCCAGCAGCTTAGAGCCCCCCTCTAGCGGGGGTTACGAGCAGTACTTC.

This sequence joins TRBV28 and TRBJ2-5; TRBD2 might be the D (6 bases). V was pared by 3 bases and J by 3 bases, with 26 bases between. The germline V gene encodes CDR1 MDHEN and CDR2 SYDVKM. The CDR3 contains 19 residues. CDR3 in DNA: TGTGCCAGCAGTTTCCCCCGTGCTAGCGCGAAGAGACCAAAAGAGACCCAGTACTTC. The encoded protein is CASSFPRASAKRPKETQYF.

Here the CDR3 reads CASSPERTGSATEAFF. As DNA, the CDR3 is TGTGCCAGCTCACCGGAGCGGACAGGTTCCGCCACTGAAGCTTTCTTT. The gene calls are TRBV18 and TRBJ1-1; TRBD1 aligns across 7 bases. This CDR3 region has 16 residues. CDR1 and CDR2 (germline): KGHSH, LQKENI. The V gene end was trimmed by 3 bases and the J gene end by 4 bases; junction bases not matched to a gene: 11.

V is TRBV28 and J is TRBJ2-6; D is uncertain. The CDR3 consists of 16 residues. V lost 4 bases to trimming and J lost 0 bases, with 10 bases between them. The V gene's germline CDR1 is MDHEN and CDR2 SYDVKM. CDR3 sequence (DNA): TGTGCCAGCAGTTCAGCGCACCGCTCTGGGGCCAACGTCCTGACTTTC. This sequence encodes CASSSAHRSGANVLTF.

V gene TRBV3-1 (or the pseudogene TRBV3-2) combines with J gene TRBJ1-1; D may be TRBD1 (6 bases). The V gene lost 6 bases and the J gene lost 11 bases, with 19 bases spanning the gap. Germline CDR1 LGHDT, CDR2 YNNKEL (reference sequence). CDR3 length equals 13 residues. The chain's CDR3 is CASSPLQGIWAFF. The DNA for the CDR3 is TGTGCCAGCAGTCCCCTTCAGGGGATATGGGCTTTCTTT.

The V gene is TRBV12-5, the J gene TRBJ2-7; TRBD2 aligns across 9 bases. The CDR3 has 17 amino acids. Germline V gives CDR1 LGHNT, CDR2 FRNRAP. The trim removed 0 bases at V and 2 bases at J, leaving 8 bases unmatched. The CDR3 region has the DNA TGTGCTAGTGGTTTGGTACGCGATAGCGGGGGTGCCTACGAGCAGTACTTC. It translates to CASGLVRDSGGAYEQYF.

This chain joins TRBV11-3 and TRBJ2-1; D unresolved. CDR1 is SGHNT, CDR2 YENEEA, per germline. The CDR3 covers 11 residues. V was shortened by 5 bases and J by 8 bases, with 7 bases between the two germline ends. This CDR3 is CASSEVDEQFF. CDR3 nucleotide sequence: TGTGCCAGCAGCGAGGTGGATGAGCAGTTCTTC.

The chain has TRBV7-3 and TRBJ1-1; D is unclear. Trimming removed 4 bases from V and 0 bases from J, with 6 bases in between. CDR1 SGHTA and CDR2 FQGTGA come from the germline V gene. The CDR3 spans 13 residues. The CDR3 DNA reads as TGTGCCAGCAGCTACGACTTGAACACTGAAGCTTTCTTT. Translation gives CASSYDLNTEAFF.

The chain is built from TRBV2 and TRBJ1-4, with D unresolved. CDR1 is SNHLY and CDR2 is FYNNEI in the germline V gene. V was pared by 7 bases and J by 7 bases, with 4 bases between. The CDR3 has 10 amino acids. The CDR3 nucleotides read TGTGCCAGCAATCGTGAAAAACTGTTTTTT. It is translated as CASNREKLFF.

The chain links TRBV5-6 to TRBJ2-3, with D possibly matching TRBD2 (5 bases). This CDR3 has 15 amino acids. Germline V CDR1 and CDR2: SGHDT, YYEEEE. V lost 2 bases and J 4 bases, leaving 14 bases between the germline ends. The CDR3 nucleotides are TGTGCCAGCAGCTTACGTTGGCGGGCTCCAGATACGCAGTATTTT. Translation gives CASSLRWRAPDTQYF.

This clone was detected only once. The rearrangement links TRBV29-1 to TRBJ2-1; TRBD2 aligns across 7 bases. The CDR3 runs to 14 residues. Germline loops: CDR1 SQVTM, CDR2 ANQGSEA. V shed 7 bases, J shed 2 bases, and the junction held 8 bases outside the gene matches. In DNA, the CDR3 is TGCAGCGCCGGAGGCCTAGCGGCCTACAATGAGCAGTTCTTC. This gives the protein CSAGGLAAYNEQFF.

The chain is built from TRBV6-1 and TRBJ2-7; tentatively, D is TRBD2 (5 bases). CDR3 length: 14 residues. The V end was cut by 1 base, the J end by 7 bases, with 14 bases between. Germline V CDR1 and CDR2: MNHNS, SASEGT. CDR3 in DNA: TGTGCCAGCAGTGAAGGGATTTCGCGCGGGGAGCAGTACTTC. Protein product: CASSEGISRGEQYF.